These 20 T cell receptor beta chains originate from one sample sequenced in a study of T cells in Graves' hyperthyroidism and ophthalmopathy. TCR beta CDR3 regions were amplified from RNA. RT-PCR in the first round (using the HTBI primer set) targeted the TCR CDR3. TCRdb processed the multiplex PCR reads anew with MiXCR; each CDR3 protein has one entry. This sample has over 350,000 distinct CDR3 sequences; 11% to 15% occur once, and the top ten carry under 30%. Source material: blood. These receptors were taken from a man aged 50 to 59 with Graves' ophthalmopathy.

The CDR3 sequence is CSARVGLAGGRNEQFF. The DNA for the CDR3 is TGCAGTGCTAGAGTGGGACTAGCGGGAGGGCGAAATGAGCAGTTCTTC. The J gene is TRBJ2-1, the V gene TRBV20-1; TRBD2 agrees at 16 bases. The CDR3 is made up of 16 amino acids. After removal of 1 base from V and 7 bases from J, the junction contained 4 bases not matched to a gene. CDR1 is DFQATT and CDR2 is SNEGSKA in the germline V gene (reference sequence).

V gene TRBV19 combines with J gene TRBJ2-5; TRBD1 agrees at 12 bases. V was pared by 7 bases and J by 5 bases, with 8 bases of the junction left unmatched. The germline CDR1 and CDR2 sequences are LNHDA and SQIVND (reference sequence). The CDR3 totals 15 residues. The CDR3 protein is CASTMGQGADETQYF. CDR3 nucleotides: TGTGCCAGTACCATGGGACAGGGGGCGGATGAGACCCAGTACTTC.

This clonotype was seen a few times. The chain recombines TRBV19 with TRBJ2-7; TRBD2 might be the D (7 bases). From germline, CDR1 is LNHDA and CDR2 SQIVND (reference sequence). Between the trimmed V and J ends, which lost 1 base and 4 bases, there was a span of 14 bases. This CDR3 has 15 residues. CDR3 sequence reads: CASSIGFAGAYEQYF. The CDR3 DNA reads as TGTGCCAGTAGTATAGGTTTTGCGGGGGCATACGAGCAGTACTTC.

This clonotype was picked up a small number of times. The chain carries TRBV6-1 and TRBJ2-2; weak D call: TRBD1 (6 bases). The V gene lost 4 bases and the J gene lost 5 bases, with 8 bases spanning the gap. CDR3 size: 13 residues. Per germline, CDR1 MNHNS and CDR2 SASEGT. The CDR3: CASSAGVTGELFF. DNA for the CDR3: TGTGCCAGCAGTGCAGGGGTTACCGGGGAGCTGTTTTTT.

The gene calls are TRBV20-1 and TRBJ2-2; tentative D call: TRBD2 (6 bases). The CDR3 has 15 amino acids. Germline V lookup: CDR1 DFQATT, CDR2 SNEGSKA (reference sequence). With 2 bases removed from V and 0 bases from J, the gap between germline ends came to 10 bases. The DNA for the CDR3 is TGCAGTGCTAGAAAGGCGGGACCGAACACCGGGGAGCTGTTTTTT. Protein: CSARKAGPNTGELFF.

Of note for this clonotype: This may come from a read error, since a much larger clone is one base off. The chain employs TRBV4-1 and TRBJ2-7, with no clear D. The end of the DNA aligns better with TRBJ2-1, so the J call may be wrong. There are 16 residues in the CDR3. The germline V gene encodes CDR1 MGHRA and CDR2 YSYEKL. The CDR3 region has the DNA TGCGCCAGCAGCCAAGTGTACGTGGTAGGCTCCTACGAGCAGTTCTTC. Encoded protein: CASSQVYVVGSYEQFF.

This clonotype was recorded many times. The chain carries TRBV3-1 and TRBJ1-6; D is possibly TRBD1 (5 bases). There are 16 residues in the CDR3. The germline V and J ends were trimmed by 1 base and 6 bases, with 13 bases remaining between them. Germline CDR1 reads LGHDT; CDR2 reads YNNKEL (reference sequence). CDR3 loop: CASSQAAQAANSPLHF. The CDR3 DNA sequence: TGTGCCAGCAGCCAAGCCGCACAGGCCGCTAATTCACCCCTCCACTTT.

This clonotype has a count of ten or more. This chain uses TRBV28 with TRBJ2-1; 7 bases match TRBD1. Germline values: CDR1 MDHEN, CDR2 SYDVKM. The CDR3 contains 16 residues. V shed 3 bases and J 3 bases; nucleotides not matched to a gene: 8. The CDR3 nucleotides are TGTGCCAGCAGTTTCCGGACAGGCGAGGGCTACAATGAGCAGTTCTTC. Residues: CASSFRTGEGYNEQFF.

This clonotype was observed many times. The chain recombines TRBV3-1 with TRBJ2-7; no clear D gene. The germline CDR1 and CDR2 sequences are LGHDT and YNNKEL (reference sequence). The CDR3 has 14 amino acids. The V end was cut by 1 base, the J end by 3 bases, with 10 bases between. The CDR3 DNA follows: TGTGCCAGCAGCCAAGGATGGGTTATCTACGAGCAGTACTTC. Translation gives CASSQGWVIYEQYF.

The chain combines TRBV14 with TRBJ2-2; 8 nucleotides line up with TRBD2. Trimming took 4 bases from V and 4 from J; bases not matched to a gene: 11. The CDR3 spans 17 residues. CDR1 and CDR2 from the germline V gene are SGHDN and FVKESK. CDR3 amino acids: CASSPYFAGGSTGELFF. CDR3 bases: TGTGCCAGCAGCCCCTATTTCGCGGGAGGATCCACCGGGGAGCTGTTTTTT.

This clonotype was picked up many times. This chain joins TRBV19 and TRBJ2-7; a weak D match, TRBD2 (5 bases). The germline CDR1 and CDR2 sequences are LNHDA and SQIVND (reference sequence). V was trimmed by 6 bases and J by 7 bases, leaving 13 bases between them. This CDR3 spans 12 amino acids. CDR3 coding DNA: TGTGCCAGTAGAGCGGATTCCTGGGAGCAGTACTTC. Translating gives CASRADSWEQYF.

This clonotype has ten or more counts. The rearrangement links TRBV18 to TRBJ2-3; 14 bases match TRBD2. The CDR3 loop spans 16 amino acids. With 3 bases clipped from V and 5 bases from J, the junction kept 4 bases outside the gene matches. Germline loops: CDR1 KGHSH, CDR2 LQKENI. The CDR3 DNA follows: TGTGCCAGCTCACCCGGGACTAGCGGGAGTGTAGATACGCAGTATTTT. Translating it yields CASSPGTSGSVDTQYF.

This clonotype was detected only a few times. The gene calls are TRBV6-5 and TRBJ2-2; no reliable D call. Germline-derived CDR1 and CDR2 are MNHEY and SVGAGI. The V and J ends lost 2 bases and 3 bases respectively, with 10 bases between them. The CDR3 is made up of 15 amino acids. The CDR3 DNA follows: TGTGCCAGCAGTTACGACGGAGTGCACACCGGGGAGCTGTTTTTT. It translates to CASSYDGVHTGELFF.

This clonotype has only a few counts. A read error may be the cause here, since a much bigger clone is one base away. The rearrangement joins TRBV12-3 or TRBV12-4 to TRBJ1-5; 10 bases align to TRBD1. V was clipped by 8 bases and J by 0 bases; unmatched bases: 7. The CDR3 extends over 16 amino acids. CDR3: CASGRGQGGSNQPQHF. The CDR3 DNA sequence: TGTGCCAGCGGTCGAGGACAGGGGGGTAGCAATCAGCCCCAGCATTTT.

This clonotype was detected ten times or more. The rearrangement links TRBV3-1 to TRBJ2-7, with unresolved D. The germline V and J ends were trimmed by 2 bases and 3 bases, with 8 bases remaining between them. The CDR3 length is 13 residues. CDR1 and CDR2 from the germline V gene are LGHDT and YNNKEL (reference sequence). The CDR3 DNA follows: TGTGCCAGCAGCCAACAGTGGGGCTACGAGCAGTACTTC. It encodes CASSQQWGYEQYF.

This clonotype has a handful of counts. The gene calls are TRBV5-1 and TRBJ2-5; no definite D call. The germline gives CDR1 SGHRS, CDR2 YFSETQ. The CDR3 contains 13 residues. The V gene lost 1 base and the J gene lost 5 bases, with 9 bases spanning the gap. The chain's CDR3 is CASSLSDGETQYF. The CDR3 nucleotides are TGCGCCAGCAGCTTGTCCGACGGGGAGACCCAGTACTTC.

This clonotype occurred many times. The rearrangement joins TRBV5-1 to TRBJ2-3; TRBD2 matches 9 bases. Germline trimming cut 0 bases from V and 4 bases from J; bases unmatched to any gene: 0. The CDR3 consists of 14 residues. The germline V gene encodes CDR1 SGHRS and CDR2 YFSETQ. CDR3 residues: CASSLEREADTQYF. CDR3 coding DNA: TGCGCCAGCAGCTTGGAGCGGGAGGCAGATACGCAGTATTTT. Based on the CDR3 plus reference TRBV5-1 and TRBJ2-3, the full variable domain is KAGVTQTPRYLIKTRGQQVTLSCSPISGHRSVSWYQQTPGQGLQFLFEYFSETQRNKGNFPGRFSGRQFSNSRSEMNVSTLELGDSALYLCASSLEREADTQYFGPGTRLTVL.

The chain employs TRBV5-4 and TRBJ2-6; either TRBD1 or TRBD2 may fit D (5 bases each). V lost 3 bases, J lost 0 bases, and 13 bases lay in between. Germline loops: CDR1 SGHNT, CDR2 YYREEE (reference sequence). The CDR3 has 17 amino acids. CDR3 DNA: TGTGCCAGCAGCTCGGGACGGTCTCTCTCTGGGGCCAACGTCCTGACTTTC. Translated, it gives CASSSGRSLSGANVLTF. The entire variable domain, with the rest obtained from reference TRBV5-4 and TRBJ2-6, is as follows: ETGVTQSPTHLIKTRGQQVTLRCSSQSGHNTVSWYQQALGQGPQFIFQYYREEENGRGNFPPRFSGLQFPNYSSELNVNALELDDSALYLCASSSGRSLSGANVLTFGAGSRLTVL.

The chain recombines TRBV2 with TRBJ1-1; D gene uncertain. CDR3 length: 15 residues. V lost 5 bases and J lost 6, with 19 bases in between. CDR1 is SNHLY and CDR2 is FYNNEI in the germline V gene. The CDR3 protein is CASSWSVGRDAEAFF. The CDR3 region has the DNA TGTGCCAGCAGTTGGTCGGTGGGTCGGGATGCTGAAGCTTTCTTT.

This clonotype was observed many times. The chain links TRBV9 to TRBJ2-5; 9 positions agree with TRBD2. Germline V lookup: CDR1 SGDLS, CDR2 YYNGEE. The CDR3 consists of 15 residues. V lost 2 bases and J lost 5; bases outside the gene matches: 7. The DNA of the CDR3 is TGTGCCAGCAGCGTGACGGGACTAGCTCGGGAGACCCAGTACTTC. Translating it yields CASSVTGLARETQYF.